Listed below are T cell receptor beta chains from one sample, sequenced in a study of T cell responses to AZD1222 COVID-19 vaccine. Clones were read by immunoSEQ multiplex PCR, and TCRdb kept only the in-frame ones, dropping some. Of roughly 100,000 clones in the sample, 84% were seen once. Sequences were derived from peripheral blood, sampled on day 0 of AZD1222 vaccination. These receptor sequences come from an adult in good health. The CDR3 runs from the conserved cysteine through the conserved F or W. A D gene is named only where the DNA matches it firmly. The size of a clone is reported for some rows only, either as once, few or many, or as a class for expanded clones.

TRBV5-1	TRBD1	14	TRBJ2-5	NA	TGCGCCAGCAGCTCAAGACAGGGGGCAGAGACCCAGTACTTC	CASSSRQGAETQYF
TRBV20-1	TRBD2	14	TRBJ2-3	few	TGCAGTGCTAGTGGCGGGAGGACCACAGATACGCAGTATTTT	CSASGGRTTDTQYF
TRBV6-2/TRBV6-3	TRBD1	16	TRBJ1-5	NA	TGTGCCAGCAGCCCCCTGCCGGGACAGGGGCGTCAGCCCCAGCATTTT	CASSPLPGQGRQPQHF
TRBV7-8	NA	14	TRBJ1-5	NA	TGTGCCAGCAGCTTAGGACAGTCTAATCAGCCCCAGCATTTT	CASSLGQSNQPQHF
TRBV29-1	NA	12	TRBJ1-1	NA	TGCAGCGTTGATAACCGGGGCACTGAAGCTTTCTTT	CSVDNRGTEAFF
TRBV5-8	TRBD1	15	TRBJ1-5	NA	TGTGCCAGCAGCTATACAGGGGCTAGCAATCAGCCCCAGCATTTT	CASSYTGASNQPQHF
TRBV15	NA	19	TRBJ2-6	NA	TGTGCCACCAGCAGAGCTTCCGGATCTCGGGAGTCTGGGGCCAACGTCCTGACTTTC	CATSRASGSRESGANVLTF
TRBV5-1	TRBD2	15	TRBJ2-1	NA	TGCGCCAGCAGCTTGGGCCTAGCGGACTACAATGAGCAGTTCTTC	CASSLGLADYNEQFF
TRBV18	NA	16	TRBJ2-3	NA	TGTGCCAGCTCACCCGCCAGCGGGTCTGGCACAGATACGCAGTATTTT	CASSPASGSGTDTQYF
TRBV10-1	NA	13	TRBJ1-1	NA	TGCGCCAGCAGTGCTCAAAGGGGGACTGAAGCTTTCTTT	CASSAQRGTEAFF
TRBV12-3/TRBV12-4	NA	12	TRBJ1-6	once	TGTGCCAGCAGTTTAGGAAATTCACCCCTCCACTTT	CASSLGNSPLHF
TRBV15	NA	15	TRBJ1-3	few	TGTGCCACCAGCAGAGATCTGATTACTGGAAACACCATATATTTT	CATSRDLITGNTIYF
TRBV19	NA	13	TRBJ1-1	once	TGTGCCAGTAACACAGGACTGAACACTGAAGCTTTCTTT	CASNTGLNTEAFF
TRBV7-2	NA	14	TRBJ1-1	NA	TGTGCCAGCAGCTTTACTGGGGGGGTAACTGAAGCTTTCTTT	CASSFTGGVTEAFF
TRBV11-2	TRBD2	16	TRBJ2-3	NA	TGTGCCAGCAGCACCCGGACTAGCGGGAGTGGCGATACGCAGTATTTT	CASSTRTSGSGDTQYF
TRBV6-5	NA	12	TRBJ1-2	NA	TGTGCCAGCTTATCTACCTACGATGGCTACACCTTC	CASLSTYDGYTF
TRBV5-6	NA	12	TRBJ1-2	NA	TGTGCCAGCAGCTTTTATGGGGCTGGCTACACCTTC	CASSFYGAGYTF
TRBV6-5	TRBD1	13	TRBJ1-2	few	TGTGCCAGCAGTCAGGGACAGAACTATGGCTACACCTTC	CASSQGQNYGYTF
TRBV7-2	TRBD1	15	TRBJ1-4	NA	TGTGCCAGCAGCTCCATGGACAGGGGTGGCGAAAAACTGTTTTTT	CASSSMDRGGEKLFF
TRBV11-2	NA	14	TRBJ1-4	NA	TGTGCCAGCAGCATCGATCAGGGGACTGAAAAACTGTTTTTT	CASSIDQGTEKLFF
TRBV19	NA	14	TRBJ1-1	once	TGTGCCAGTAGGCCTCCCAGGGCTAACACTGAAGCTTTCTTT	CASRPPRANTEAFF
TRBV5-6	NA	15	TRBJ1-5	few	TGTGCCAGCAGCTTGTGGTCCAGGGGCAATCAGCCCCAGCATTTT	CASSLWSRGNQPQHF
TRBV6-5	NA	15	TRBJ1-1	NA	TGTGCCAGCATACCCCAGGAGGGAGGGCTCACTGAAGCTTTCTTT	CASIPQEGGLTEAFF
TRBV11-3	NA	17	TRBJ1-2	once	TGTGCCAGCAGCTTAGCCCGGACGGGACGAACCTTTAGTGGCTACACCTTC	CASSLARTGRTFSGYTF
TRBV5-4	NA	12	TRBJ1-1	NA	TGTGCCAGCAGCTTGGAAGGACGTGAAGCTTTCTTT	CASSLEGREAFF
TRBV5-6	NA	11	TRBJ2-5	few	TGTGCCAGCAGCTTTGGGGAGACCCAGTACTTC	CASSFGETQYF
TRBV4-3	TRBD1	13	TRBJ1-1	NA	TGCGCCAGCAGCCAAGACAGGGGGACTGAAGCTTTCTTT	CASSQDRGTEAFF
TRBV24-1	TRBD1	17	TRBJ2-1	NA	TGTGCCACCAGTGATCCCTCACGGGACAGCCCCTACAATGAGCAGTTCTTC	CATSDPSRDSPYNEQFF
TRBV6-2/TRBV6-3	TRBD1	15	TRBJ1-3	NA	TGTGCCAGCAGTTACCGGACAGGGACTGGAAACACCATATATTTT	CASSYRTGTGNTIYF
TRBV20-1	NA	10	TRBJ1-1	NA	TGCAGTGCTAGAGATCAGGTAGCTTTCTTT	CSARDQVAFF
TRBV27	NA	15	TRBJ1-5	NA	TGTGCCAGCAGCGCTCATCGGGACAGCAATCAGCCCCAGCATTTT	CASSAHRDSNQPQHF
TRBV4-1	NA	16	TRBJ1-5	NA	TGCGCCAGCAGCCAAGATAATAGCAGGTCGTATCAGCCCCAGCATTTT	CASSQDNSRSYQPQHF
TRBV4-3	TRBD2	16	TRBJ2-1	NA	TGCGCCAGCAGCCAGAGACTAGCGGGAGTTGAGAATGAGCAGTTCTTC	CASSQRLAGVENEQFF
TRBV6-2/TRBV6-3	TRBD1	16	TRBJ1-5	NA	TGTGCCAGCAGGCCTGGGACAGGGTTTAGCAATCAGCCCCAGCATTTT	CASRPGTGFSNQPQHF
TRBV12-3/TRBV12-4	NA	11	TRBJ1-1	NA	TGTGCCAGCAGTTTATCCACTGAAGCTTTCTTT	CASSLSTEAFF
TRBV5-4	TRBD1	15	TRBJ1-6	once	TGTGCCAGCAGCCAACTACAGGGGAAGTTAACACCCCTCCACTTT	CASSQLQGKLTPLHF
TRBV5-1	NA	16	TRBJ1-4	once	TGCGCCAGCAGCTTGGGGCCAGCCGGAACTAATGAAAAACTGTTTTTT	CASSLGPAGTNEKLFF
TRBV18	TRBD1	13	TRBJ1-1	NA	TGTGCCAGCTCACCAGGACAGGAAAAAGAAGCTTTCTTT	CASSPGQEKEAFF
TRBV18	NA	16	TRBJ1-5	NA	TGTGCCAGCTCACCTCCGGGACGGCCTAGAGATCAGCCCCAGCATTTT	CASSPPGRPRDQPQHF
TRBV7-9	NA	13	TRBJ2-2	NA	TGTGCCAGCAGCCGGATGTTGTCCGGGGAGCTGTTTTTT	CASSRMLSGELFF
TRBV28	NA	15	TRBJ1-5	NA	TGTGCCAGCAGTTACCAGAACAGCCCCAATCAGCCCCAGCATTTT	CASSYQNSPNQPQHF
TRBV11-2	TRBD1	17	TRBJ1-2	NA	TGTGCCAGCAGCCCCGGGACAGGGGGCGAGGCTAACTATGGCTACACCTTC	CASSPGTGGEANYGYTF
TRBV7-3	TRBD2	14	TRBJ2-7	NA	TGTGCCAGCAGCTTAGGGACTAGCGGGGCCGAGCAGTACTTC	CASSLGTSGAEQYF
TRBV27	NA	13	TRBJ2-4	NA	TGTGCCAGCGGACGGACGGAGGACGGCATTCAGTACTTC	CASGRTEDGIQYF
TRBV4-1	NA	17	TRBJ1-5	NA	TGCGCCAGCAGCCAAGAAGGAGGGCTGTATAGCAATCAGCCCCAGCATTTT	CASSQEGGLYSNQPQHF
TRBV6-6	NA	16	TRBJ1-4	NA	TGTGCCAGCTGTAGGGGGGGACTAGGGGCTAATGAAAAACTGTTTTTT	CASCRGGLGANEKLFF
TRBV4-3	NA	14	TRBJ2-1	NA	TGCGCCAGCAGCCAAGTCGGCAGGGGAAATGAGCAGTTCTTC	CASSQVGRGNEQFF
TRBV24-1	NA	13	TRBJ2-5	NA	TGTGCCACCAGAAGGGGGGGTGGGGAGACCCAGTACTTC	CATRRGGGETQYF
TRBV14	TRBD2	16	TRBJ2-3	NA	TGTGCCAGCAGCCGCGGCCCGGGGGGGATCACAGATACGCAGTATTTT	CASSRGPGGITDTQYF
TRBV5-1	NA	11	TRBJ2-1	NA	TGCGCCAGCAGCTTGGGGGGTGAGCAGTTCTTC	CASSLGGEQFF
TRBV12-3/TRBV12-4	TRBD2	12	TRBJ2-5	NA	TGTGCCAGTCGACTAGCCCAAGAGACCCAGTACTTC	CASRLAQETQYF
TRBV19	NA	15	TRBJ2-1	NA	TGTGCCAGTAATCGAGGGCCGAGCTCCTACAATGAGCAGTTCTTC	CASNRGPSSYNEQFF
TRBV30	TRBD1	20	TRBJ1-5	NA	TGTGCCTGGAGTGTAGGACAGGGACTTATAGCGACGGCACGAAATCAGCCCCAGCATTTT	CAWSVGQGLIATARNQPQHF